The 32 T cell receptor beta chains listed next were all sequenced from one sample in a study of T cells in women clearing cervical HPV infection (dated by TCRdb to the late 2010s). Preparation of the library involved the immunoSEQ multiplex PCR assay. The source is immuneACCESS, and TCRdb retained only in-frame sequences with V and J called. Part of the clones is not carried over; for the studies checked, unresolved V genes explain less than half of this, and the remainder is unexplained. Per the sample table, the count is approximately 21,000 clones. Approximately 25% of the sample rests with the top ten. The sample was blood buffy coat. The receptors shown here come from a woman between 18 and 69 years old with a cervical HPV16 infection that either progressed to CIN3+ or cleared (not recorded which).

About this clone itself: The sequence runs out 3 residues before the end of the CDR3; the remainder is reconstructed from the germline J gene. The V and J genes are TRBV19 and TRBJ2-2; D unclear. The CDR3 sequence is 14 residues long. Germline loops: CDR1 LNHDA, CDR2 SQIVND (reference sequence). Trimming stripped 7 bases from V and 4 bases from J, with 13 bases between. CDR3 in amino acids: CASISQDSTGELFF. The CDR3 DNA, read in part, is TGTGCCAGTATTAGTCAGGATTCCACCGGGGAG. The full variable domain, rest sourced from reference TRBV19 and TRBJ2-2, is DGGITQSPKYLFRKEGQNVTLSCEQNLNHDAMYWYRQDPGQGLRLIYYSQIVNDFQKGDIAEGYSVSREKKESFPLTVTSAQKNPTAFYLCASISQDSTGELFFGEGSRLTVL.

Note on this clone: The read ends 3 residues shy of where the CDR3 ends; the end is completed using the germline J gene. The chain recombines TRBV10-1 with TRBJ2-7, with TRBD1 matching 7 bases. Germline V gives CDR1 WNHNN, CDR2 SYGVQD (reference sequence). Trimming cost V 3 bases and J 5 bases; bases outside gene matches: 7. The CDR3 is 14 amino acids. CDR3 DNA (partial): TGCGCCAGCAGTGAAACAGGGGCCCTCAACGAG. It specifies CASSETGALNE. The complete CDR3 protein is CASSETGALNEQYF.

About this clone: The sequenced fragment ends 3 residues before the CDR3 boundary, so the rest is inferred from the germline J gene. J is TRBJ2-2 and V is TRBV19; D remains unclear. CDR1 is LNHDA and CDR2 is SQIVND in the germline V gene (reference sequence). This CDR3 has 14 residues. Here the CDR3 reads CASSLYSTLEKLFF. Partial CDR3 DNA: TGTGCCAGTAGTCTATACAGCACTTTGGAAAAG.

Concerning this clone itself: The DNA ends 3 residues before the CDR3 does, and the rest of the CDR3 is filled in from the germline J gene. The gene calls are TRBV18 and TRBJ2-7, with D maybe TRBD1 (5 bases). CDR1 and CDR2 from the germline V gene are KGHSH and LQKENI. This CDR3 has 14 amino acids. The V end was cut by 5 bases, the J end by 2 bases, with 13 bases between. This CDR3 is CASSELREPYEQYF. The covered CDR3 bases are TGTGCCAGCTCAGAACTCAGGGAACCCTACGAG.

Comments on this clone: The read comes to an end 3 residues before the CDR3 does, leaving the germline J gene to fill in the end. The rearrangement links TRBV13 to TRBJ1-2; no firm D call. The CDR3 covers 16 residues. From germline, CDR1 is PRHDT and CDR2 FYEKMQ (reference sequence). Deletions cut 5 bases from V and 7 bases from J, with 23 bases between. CDR3 DNA (partial): TGTGCCAGCAGCAAACGACGGGGTTTAGATCAAGGTGGC. Its translation: CASSKRRGLDQGG. The whole CDR3 region reads CASSKRRGLDQGGYTF.

Regarding this clone: From the germline J gene comes the end of the CDR3, since the read stops 3 residues before it. The chain employs TRBV6-2 or TRBV6-3 and TRBJ2-1, with 8 bases lining up with TRBD2. V gave up 7 bases and J gave up 1 base; unmatched junction bases: 6. Germline V gene lookup returns CDR1 MNHEY and CDR2 SVGEGT. This CDR3 is built from 15 residues. The sequenced part of the CDR3 DNA is TGTGCCAGCAACTTAGCGGGAACTTCCTACAATGAG. It yields the protein CASNLAGTSYNE. The CDR3 in its entirety is CASNLAGTSYNEQFF.

Regarding this clone: Coverage ceases 3 residues before the CDR3 finishes, and the germline J gene fills in the end. The V gene is TRBV2, the J gene TRBJ1-1, with TRBD1 matching over 10 bases. CDR1 SNHLY and CDR2 FYNNEI come from the germline V gene. CDR3 size: 13 residues. V lost 7 bases and J lost 5; bases outside the gene matches: 4. Partial CDR3 DNA: TGTGCCAGCATGGGACAGGGGCGAACTGAA. Residues: CASMGQGRTE. The CDR3 in its entirety is CASMGQGRTEAFF.

Notes on this clone: Read sequence stops 3 residues before the CDR3 end, and the germline J gene provides the missing end. The V and J genes are TRBV7-9 and TRBJ1-5; 7 positions match TRBD1. Germline loops: CDR1 SEHNR, CDR2 FQNEAQ (reference sequence). The CDR3 has 13 residues. V lost 4 bases to trimming and J lost 7 bases; unmatched junction nucleotides: 4. CDR3 protein: CASSSQGDQPQHF. CDR3 DNA (partial): TGTGCCAGCAGCTCTCAGGGGGACCAGCCC.

A note on this clone: The CDR3 end falls 3 residues outside the read, so it is completed with the germline J gene. V is TRBV2 and J is TRBJ2-2; D may be TRBD1 (5 bases). This CDR3 is built from 14 residues. The germline V and J ends were trimmed by 11 bases and 8 bases, with 21 bases remaining between them. Germline values: CDR1 SNHLY, CDR2 FYNNEI. The CDR3 protein is CASLIPSGYGELFF. The CDR3 bases that were read are TGTGCCTCTCTAATCCCCTCAGGGTATGGGGAG.

As for this clone: The CDR3 goes on 3 residues after the read ends, and that part is filled in from the germline J gene. V is TRBV5-1 and J is TRBJ2-7; tentative D call: TRBD1 (6 bases). The CDR3 totals 13 residues. Per germline, CDR1 SGHRS and CDR2 YFSETQ. The V gene lost 0 bases and the J gene lost 4 bases, with 8 bases spanning the gap. CDR3 sequence reads: CASSLDREYEQYF. The CDR3 DNA, read in part, is TGCGCCAGCAGCTTGGACAGGGAATACGAG.

A remark on this clone: The read halts 3 residues ahead of the CDR3 end, with the missing end drawn from the germline J gene. This chain joins TRBV10-1 and TRBJ2-3; possibly TRBD2 for D (5 bases). This CDR3 is 14 amino acids long. The V gene lost 3 bases and the J gene lost 0 bases, with 7 bases spanning the gap. Germline CDR1 reads WNHNN; CDR2 reads SYGVQD (reference sequence). Partial CDR3 DNA: TGCGCCAGCAGTGATGGCGGGAGCACAGATACG. Protein sequence: CASSDGGSTDT. The full CDR3 reads CASSDGGSTDTQYF.

Details on this clone: The CDR3 end lies 3 residues beyond the end of the read and is filled in from the germline J gene. The rearrangement links TRBV19 to TRBJ2-7; 13 nucleotides match TRBD2. The length of the CDR3 is 16 residues. CDR1 and CDR2 (germline): LNHDA, SQIVND (reference sequence). The ends lost 7 bases at V and 4 bases at J; junction bases unmatched: 10. CDR3 sequence reads: CASTQGPGLAGYEQYF. CDR3 DNA (partial): TGTGCCAGTACCCAAGGCCCGGGACTAGCGGGATACGAG.

This clone is labeled medium-sized based on frequency. Read data end 3 residues before the CDR3 end; the end is taken from the germline J gene. V gene TRBV30 combines with J gene TRBJ2-3; possible D gene TRBD2, 5 bases. CDR1 is GTSNPN and CDR2 is SVGIG in the germline V gene (reference sequence). Trimming shortened V by 3 bases and J by 6 bases, and 16 bases separated the two germline ends. The CDR3 is made up of 14 amino acids. The CDR3 reads CAWRRALYWDTQYF. The CDR3 bases that were read are TGTGCCTGGAGGAGGGCCTTATACTGGGATACG.

The CDR3 reads CASSSEGNGYTF. CDR3 DNA, as far as it was read: TGTGCCAGCAGCTCGGAGGGGAATGGC. This chain uses TRBV5-4 with TRBJ1-2; D may be TRBD1 (5 bases). The observed sequence ends 3 residues before the CDR3 terminus, with the missing tail filled in from the germline J gene. The CDR3 runs 12 residues. In germline, CDR1 is SGHNT, CDR2 YYREEE (reference sequence). Trimming removed 3 bases from V and 6 bases from J, with 9 bases in between.

A note on this clone: The DNA ends 3 residues before the CDR3 does, and the rest of the CDR3 is filled in from the germline J gene. The chain is built from TRBV5-6 and TRBJ1-1, with unresolved D. Per germline, CDR1 SGHDT and CDR2 YYEEEE. The length of the CDR3 is 15 residues. Trimming left V 0 bases short and J 0 bases short, with 9 bases between. This CDR3 reads CASSLAILMNTEAFF. The CDR3 DNA, read in part, is TGTGCCAGCAGCTTGGCAATCCTAATGAACACTGAA.

Details on this clone: The read terminates 3 residues ahead of where the CDR3 ends, so the germline J gene completes it. The J gene is TRBJ2-3, the V gene TRBV7-3; 9 nucleotides line up with TRBD1. CDR1 and CDR2 (germline): SGHTA, FQGTGA. The CDR3 loop spans 17 amino acids. The CDR3 region is CASSLRGDREPQETQYF. The CDR3 DNA, read in part, is TGTGCCAGCAGCTTAAGGGGGGACAGGGAACCCCAAGAGACG.

With respect to this clone: The read finishes 3 residues shy of the CDR3 end, and the germline J gene is used to complete it. The rearrangement uses TRBV5-1 and TRBJ1-5; TRBD1 matches 7 bases. The germline gives CDR1 SGHRS, CDR2 YFSETQ. CDR3 size: 14 residues. Trimming removed 1 base from V and 6 bases from J; junction bases left unmatched: 4. The CDR3 sequence: CASSLTGDPQPQHF. The sequenced part of the CDR3 DNA is TGCGCCAGCAGCTTGACAGGGGATCCTCAGCCC.

Concerning this clone itself: Read coverage stops 3 residues before the CDR3 terminus; the germline J gene supplies the remainder. The chain uses TRBV5-1 and TRBJ1-1, with 9 positions matching TRBD1. Looked up from germline, CDR1 is SGHRS and CDR2 is YFSETQ. The CDR3 sequence is 16 residues long. The trim removed 4 bases at V and 0 bases at J, leaving 7 bases unmatched. The chain's CDR3 is CASSQGQGGLNTEAFF. The sequenced part of the CDR3 DNA is TGCGCCAGCAGCCAGGGACAGGGAGGTTTGAACACTGAA. The full variable domain, in which reference TRBV5-1 and TRBJ1-1 provide the parts outside the CDR3, is KAGVTQTPRYLIKTRGQQVTLSCSPISGHRSVSWYQQTPGQGLQFLFEYFSETQRNKGNFPGRFSGRQFSNSRSEMNVSTLELGDSALYLCASSQGQGGLNTEAFFGQGTRLTVV.

A remark on this clone: The CDR3 goes on 3 residues after the read ends, and that part is filled in from the germline J gene. The rearrangement links TRBV4-1 to TRBJ2-3; no reliable D call. Trimming took off 0 bases at V and 5 bases at J, with 12 bases between the two ends. From germline, CDR1 is MGHRA and CDR2 YSYEKL. CDR3 length equals 15 residues. The CDR3 spells CASSQDSVFGDTQYF. The covered CDR3 bases are TGCGCCAGCAGCCAAGACTCGGTATTCGGAGATACG.

CDR3 residues: CASSFPRVSGANVLTF. CDR3 DNA, as far as it was read: TGTGCCAGCAGCTTCCCGCGCGTCTCTGGGGCCAACGTC. The chain recombines TRBV7-8 with TRBJ2-6; D unclear. The DNA ends 3 residues before the CDR3 does, and the rest of the CDR3 is filled in from the germline J gene. There are 16 residues in the CDR3. Per the germline V gene, CDR1 is SGHVS and CDR2 is FQNEAQ. V was pared by 3 bases and J by 0 bases, with 9 bases between.

On this clone: The CDR3 end lies 3 residues beyond the end of the read and is filled in from the germline J gene. The V call is TRBV29-1, the J call TRBJ1-4, with TRBD1 as a possible D gene (5 bases). The CDR3 has 12 residues. V gave up 6 bases and J gave up 6 bases, with 11 bases separating them. Germline V gene lookup returns CDR1 SQVTM and CDR2 ANQGSEA. The sequenced CDR3 bases are TGCAGCGTGGCCAGGGAGGATGAAAAA. Translated: CSVAREDEK. The CDR3 as a whole reads CSVAREDEKLFF.

Concerning this clone: The read gets to within 3 residues of the CDR3 end, and the germline J gene fills in the rest. V is TRBV7-2 and J is TRBJ1-2, with TRBD1 as a possible D gene (6 bases). CDR1 and CDR2 (germline): SGHTA, FQGNSA. CDR3 length: 14 residues. CDR3 region: CASSFLGGAYDYTF. CDR3 bases read: TGTGCCAGCAGCTTCCTCGGGGGGGCCTACGAC. The full variable domain, with the rest looked up from reference TRBV7-2 and TRBJ1-2, is GAGVSQSPSNKVTEKGKDVELRCDPISGHTALYWYRQSLGQGLEFLIYFQGNSAPDKSGLPSDRFSAERTGGSVSTLTIQRTQQEDSAVYLCASSFLGGAYDYTFGSGTRLTVV.

On this clone: Sequencing ends 3 residues short of the CDR3 end; the germline J gene provides the rest. The gene calls are TRBV20-1 and TRBJ1-2; TRBD1 aligns across 12 bases. The CDR3 loop spans 12 amino acids. Germline-derived CDR1 and CDR2 are DFQATT and SNEGSKA (reference sequence). The covered CDR3 bases are TGCAGTGCTCCGGGACAGGGGGCGGGC. It yields the protein CSAPGQGAG. The CDR3 reads in full as CSAPGQGAGYTF.

Worth noting for this clone: Read data end 3 residues before the CDR3 end; the end is taken from the germline J gene. This chain connects TRBV7-8 to TRBJ2-7, with 10 positions matching TRBD2. V gave up 2 bases and J gave up 1 base; unmatched junction bases: 8. In germline, CDR1 is SGHVS, CDR2 FQNEAQ. The CDR3 has 17 residues. CDR3 region: CASSLIPRTSGSYEQYF. The sequenced part of the CDR3 DNA is TGTGCCAGCAGCTTAATTCCTCGGACTAGCGGATCCTACGAG. Filled out from reference TRBV7-8 and TRBJ2-7, the complete variable domain reads GAGVSQSPRYKVAKRGQDVALRCDPISGHVSLFWYQQALGQGPEFLTYFQNEAQLDKSGLPSDRFFAERPEGSVSTLKIQRTQQEDSAVYLCASSLIPRTSGSYEQYFGPGTRLTVT.

This chain's CDR3 is CASSPGASGNQPQHF. Incomplete CDR3 DNA: TGTGCCAGCTCACCTGGAGCTAGTGGCAATCAGCCC. This chain connects TRBV18 to TRBJ1-5; D unresolved. The observed sequence ends 3 residues before the CDR3 terminus, with the missing tail filled in from the germline J gene. The V gene lost 3 bases and the J gene lost 2 bases, with 11 bases spanning the gap. Looked up from germline, CDR1 is KGHSH and CDR2 is LQKENI. The length of the CDR3 is 15 residues.

A word on this clone: Read sequence stops 3 residues before the CDR3 end, and the germline J gene provides the missing end. The chain carries TRBV7-9 and TRBJ2-2; 10 nucleotides agree with TRBD2. Germline values: CDR1 SEHNR, CDR2 FQNEAQ (reference sequence). The V and J ends lost 4 bases and 6 bases, in that order; junction bases with no gene match: 5. The CDR3 length is 15 residues. The DNA read from the CDR3 is TGTGCCAGCAGCTGGGCTAGCGGGAGCTCCGGGGAG. Residues: CASSWASGSSGE. The complete CDR3 protein is CASSWASGSSGELFF.

Of note for this clone: The CDR3 end lies 3 residues beyond the end of the read and is filled in from the germline J gene. The chain combines TRBV18 with TRBJ2-7, with TRBD2 matching over 9 bases. CDR3 length: 15 residues. Germline V gene data show CDR1 as KGHSH and CDR2 as LQKENI. The V gene end was trimmed by 3 bases and the J gene end by 5 bases; junction bases not matched to a gene: 8. CDR3 region: CASSPAAGGPDEQYF. The sequenced part of the CDR3 DNA is TGTGCCAGCTCACCCGCGGCGGGAGGGCCCGACGAG.

About this clone itself: The sequence runs out 3 residues before the end of the CDR3; the remainder is reconstructed from the germline J gene. The rearrangement uses TRBV4-2 and TRBJ1-4; D is possibly TRBD1 (5 bases). The CDR3 is 14 residues long. V gave up 0 bases and J gave up 7 bases, with 9 bases separating them. Germline-derived CDR1 and CDR2 are LGHNA and YNFKEQ. The sequenced part of the CDR3 DNA is TGTGCCAGCAGCCAAGACGAGGGGCCTGAAAAA. Translating it yields CASSQDEGPEK. In full, the CDR3 reads CASSQDEGPEKLFF.

Remarks on this clone: The read finishes 3 residues shy of the CDR3 end, and the germline J gene is used to complete it. This chain connects TRBV19 to TRBJ2-1; 11 nucleotides line up with TRBD2. The V gene's germline CDR1 is LNHDA and CDR2 SQIVND (reference sequence). The V and J ends lost 7 bases and 5 bases, in that order; junction bases with no gene match: 10. The CDR3 has 16 residues. The CDR3 here is CASNFRIAGGNNEQFF. CDR3 DNA, as far as it was read: TGTGCCAGTAATTTTAGGATAGCGGGAGGGAACAATGAG.

The DNA read from the CDR3 is TGTGCCAGCAGTGAACCTAGCGGGAGCTCCTACAATGAG. Its translation is CASSEPSGSSYNE. The complete CDR3 protein is CASSEPSGSSYNEQFF. The chain couples TRBV6-1 to TRBJ2-1; TRBD2 aligns across 10 bases. The missing CDR3 end, 3 residues past where the read stops, is filled in from the germline J gene. V lost 2 bases, J lost 0 bases, and 1 base stayed unmatched. The CDR3 contains 16 residues. CDR1 is MNHNS and CDR2 is SASEGT in the germline V gene.

Worth noting for this clone: Mismatch with germline at one junction end may stem from a read error. The read terminates 3 residues ahead of where the CDR3 ends, so the germline J gene completes it. This chain joins TRBV29-1 and TRBJ2-7; TRBD2 might be the D (5 bases). This CDR3 has 12 amino acids. Germline CDR1 is SQVTM and CDR2 is ANQGSEA. CDR3 DNA, as far as it was read: TGCAGCGTCGAAGACGGGGACTACGAG. Encoded protein: CSVEDGDYE. The entire CDR3 protein is CSVEDGDYEQYF.

Turning to this clone: Read data end 3 residues before the CDR3 end; the end is taken from the germline J gene. The gene calls are TRBV10-3 and TRBJ2-2; D not certain. In germline, CDR1 is ENHRY, CDR2 SYGVKD. The CDR3 covers 14 residues. CDR3 sequence reads: CAISAKGRDEKLFF. CDR3 DNA (partial): TGTGCCATCAGTGCCAAGGGCCGTGACGAAAAG.